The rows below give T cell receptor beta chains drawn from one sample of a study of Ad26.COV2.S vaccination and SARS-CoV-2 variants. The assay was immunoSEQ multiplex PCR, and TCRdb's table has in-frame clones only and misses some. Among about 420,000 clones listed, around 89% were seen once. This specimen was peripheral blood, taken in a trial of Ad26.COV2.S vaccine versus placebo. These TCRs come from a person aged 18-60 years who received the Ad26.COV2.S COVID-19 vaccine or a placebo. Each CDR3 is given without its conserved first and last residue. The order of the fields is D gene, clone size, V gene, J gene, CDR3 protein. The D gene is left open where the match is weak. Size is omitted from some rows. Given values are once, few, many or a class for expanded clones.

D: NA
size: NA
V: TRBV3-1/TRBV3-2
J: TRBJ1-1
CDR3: ASSRPNTEAF

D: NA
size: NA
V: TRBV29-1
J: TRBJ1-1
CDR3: SVVTREGRWAF

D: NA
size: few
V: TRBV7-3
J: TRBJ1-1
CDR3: ASSPALNTEAF

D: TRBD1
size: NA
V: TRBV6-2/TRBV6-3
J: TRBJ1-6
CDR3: ASSYTGQGVYNSPLH

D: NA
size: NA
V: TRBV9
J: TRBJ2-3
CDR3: ASSPAGGPDTQY

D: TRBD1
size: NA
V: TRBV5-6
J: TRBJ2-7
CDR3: ASSLRGQDYEQY

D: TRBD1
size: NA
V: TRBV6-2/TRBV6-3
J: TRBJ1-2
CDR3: ASSKETGEALGYT

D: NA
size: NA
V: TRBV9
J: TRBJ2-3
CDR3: ASSVDGATSTDTQY

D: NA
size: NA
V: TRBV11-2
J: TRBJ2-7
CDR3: ASSSRGFGSYEQY

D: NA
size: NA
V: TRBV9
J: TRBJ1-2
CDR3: ASSATPGQHDYGYT

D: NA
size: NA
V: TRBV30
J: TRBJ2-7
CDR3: AWSVWGASYEQY

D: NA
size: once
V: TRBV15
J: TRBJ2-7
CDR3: ATSRGGSSYEQY

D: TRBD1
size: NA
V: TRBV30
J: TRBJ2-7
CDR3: AWSGWDSYYAQY

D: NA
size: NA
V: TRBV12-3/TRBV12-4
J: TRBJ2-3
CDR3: ASSPTGPGTQY

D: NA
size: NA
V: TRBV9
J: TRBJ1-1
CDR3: ASSVGAWGQGPAWNTEAF

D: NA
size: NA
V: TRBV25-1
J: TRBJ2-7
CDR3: ASKPHSGTEQY

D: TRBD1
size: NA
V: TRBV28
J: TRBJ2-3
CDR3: ASSLNRGSVDTQY

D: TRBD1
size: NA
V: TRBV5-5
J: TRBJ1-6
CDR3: ASGRQGGNSPLH

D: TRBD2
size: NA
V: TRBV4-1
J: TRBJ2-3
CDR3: ASSQRWLADATDTQY

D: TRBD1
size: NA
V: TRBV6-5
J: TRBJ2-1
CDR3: ASSTGQGAGDEQF

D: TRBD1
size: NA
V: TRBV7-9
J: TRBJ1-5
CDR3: ASSSGGSNQPQH

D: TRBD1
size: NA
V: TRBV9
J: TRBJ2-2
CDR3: ASSVGSYRGRTGELF

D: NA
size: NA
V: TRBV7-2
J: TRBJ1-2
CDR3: ASSLSYGDNYGYT

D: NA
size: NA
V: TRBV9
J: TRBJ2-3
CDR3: ASSAQYGPADTQY

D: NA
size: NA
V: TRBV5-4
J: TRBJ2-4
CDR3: ASSLDKGLRQY

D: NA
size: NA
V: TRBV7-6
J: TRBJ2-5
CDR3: ASSTRYQETQY

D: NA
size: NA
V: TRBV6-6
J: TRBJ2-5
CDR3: ASTGARWGTQY

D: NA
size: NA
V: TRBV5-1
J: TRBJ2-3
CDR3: ASSWETRPSTDTQY

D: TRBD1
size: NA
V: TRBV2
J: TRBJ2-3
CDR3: AAAGTGDTDTQY

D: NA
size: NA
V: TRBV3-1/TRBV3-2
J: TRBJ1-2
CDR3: ASSQDRGRNYGYT

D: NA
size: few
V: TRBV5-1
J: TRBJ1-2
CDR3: ASSSPPQTGFT

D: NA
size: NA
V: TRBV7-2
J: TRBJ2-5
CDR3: ASSLGGRIETQY

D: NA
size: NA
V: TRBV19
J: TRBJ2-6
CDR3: ASSKVIEESGANVLT

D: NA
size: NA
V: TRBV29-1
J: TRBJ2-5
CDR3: SVEEGGSETQY

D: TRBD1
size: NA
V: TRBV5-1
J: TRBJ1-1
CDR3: ASSLGTGGRTEAF

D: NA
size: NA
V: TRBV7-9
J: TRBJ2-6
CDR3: ASSYGTPSGANVLT

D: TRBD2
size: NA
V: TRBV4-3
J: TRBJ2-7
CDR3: ASSQDKTSLYYEQY

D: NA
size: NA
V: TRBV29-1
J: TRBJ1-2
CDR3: SVGHLGYGYT

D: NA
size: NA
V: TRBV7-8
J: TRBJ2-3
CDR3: ASSLLLTDTQY

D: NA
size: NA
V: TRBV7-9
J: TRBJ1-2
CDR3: ASSLAGYGYT

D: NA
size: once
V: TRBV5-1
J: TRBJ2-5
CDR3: ASSSGHNQETQY

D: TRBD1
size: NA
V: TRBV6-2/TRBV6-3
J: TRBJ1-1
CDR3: ASSQVTGGMSEAF

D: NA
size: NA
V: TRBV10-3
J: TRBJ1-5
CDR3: AISTTPQGDGQPQH

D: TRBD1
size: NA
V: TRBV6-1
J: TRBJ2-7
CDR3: ASSEPQGDYEQY

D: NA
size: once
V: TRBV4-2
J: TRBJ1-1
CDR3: ASSQFSGVGTEAF

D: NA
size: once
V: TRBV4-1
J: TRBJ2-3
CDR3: ASSQTQGMNADTQY

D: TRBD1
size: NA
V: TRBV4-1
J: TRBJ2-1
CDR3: ASSQGQGVNEQF

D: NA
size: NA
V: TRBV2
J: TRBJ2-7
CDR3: ASSPGKGPDEQY

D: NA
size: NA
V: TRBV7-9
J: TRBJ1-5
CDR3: ASSLAGGSQPQH

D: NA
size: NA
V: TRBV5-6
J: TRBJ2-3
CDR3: ASSPSPRGALDTQY

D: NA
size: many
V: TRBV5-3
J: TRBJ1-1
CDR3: ARSLKKGRTEAF

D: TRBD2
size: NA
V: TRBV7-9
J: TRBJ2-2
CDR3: ASSFLAANTGELF

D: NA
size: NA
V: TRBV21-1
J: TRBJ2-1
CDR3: ASSKGGRSSYNEQF

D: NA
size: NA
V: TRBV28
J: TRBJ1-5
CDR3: ASSEGTRRPQH

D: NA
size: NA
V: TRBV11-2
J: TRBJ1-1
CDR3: ASSPKGTEAF

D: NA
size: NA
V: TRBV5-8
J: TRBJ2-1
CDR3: ASSAAYNEQF

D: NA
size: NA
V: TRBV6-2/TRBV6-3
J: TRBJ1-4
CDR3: ASSYPGTREDEKLF